This TCR beta chain was documented in a study of beta chain features in type 1 diabetes. Study conclusions and caveats: Moderate but significant shortening of TCRB CDR3s was recorded in all four CD4+ subsets from Type 1 diabetes patients. There were fewer insertions and more deletions at the VDJ junctions of type 1 diabetes patients.

This clone turned up a few times. Antigen: not known. Sorted CD4+ subsets: naive, central memory, regulatory, stem cell-like memory (CD45RO/CCR7/CD25/CD127/CD95/CD27 panel). As every portion of the isolated RNA was reverse transcribed, the sequencing read expressed TCRB transcripts. The assay was immunoSEQ multiplex PCR, and TCRdb's table has in-frame clones only and misses some. The sample records 95,000 to 150,000 clones, about 17% being singletons. The V segment lost 0 bases and the J segment 5 bases; nucleotides outside the gene matches: 11. The length of the CDR3 is 18 residues. Germline V gives CDR1 LGHNA, CDR2 YSLEER.

J is TRBJ2-1 and V is TRBV4-3, with TRBD1 identical over 9 bases. The sample comprised central memory CD4+ T cells from blood. The clonotype originates from a man aged 25 to 45 with type 1 diabetes. The CDR3: CASSQDRFVWTGDNEQFF. Here the CDR3 DNA reads TGCGCCAGCAGCCAAGATCGGTTTGTGTGGACAGGGGACAATGAGCAGTTCTTC.